What follows describes a single TCR beta chain. Its cognate antigen is unknown. Clones were sequenced by immunoSEQ multiplex PCR, and TCRdb holds only the in-frame ones, with some missing. This table holds 25,000 to 30,000 clones, over 70% found once. Time point specified: blood 2 weeks post-SBRT. As to treatment: 15 Gy SBRT to primary tumor, nephrectomy 4 weeks later. This renal cell carcinoma was of the clear cell type. This specimen belongs to a study of radiation and T cells in renal cell carcinoma. On the study more broadly: Nephrectomy followed 15 Gy stereotactic body radiation by 4 weeks.

The CDR3 covers 15 residues. The germline V and J ends were trimmed by 1 base and 7 bases, with 15 bases remaining between them. The V gene's germline CDR1 is SGHTA and CDR2 FQGNSA. Study-level findings and limits: In blood, top tumor clones expanded by 2 weeks, shrinking by 4.

The specimen comprised blood, sampled from a patient whose treatment included radiotherapy and nephrectomy. The chain carries TRBV7-2 and TRBJ2-3, with D tentatively TRBD2 (5 bases). The TCR originated in a man in his fifties or sixties with renal cell carcinoma. DNA of the CDR3: TGTGCCAGCAGCTTAGGTTTAGCGTTTACCAATACGCAGTATTTT. It is translated as CASSLGLAFTNTQYF. Filled out from reference TRBV7-2 and TRBJ2-3, the complete variable domain reads GAGVSQSPSNKVTEKGKDVELRCDPISGHTALYWYRQSLGQGLEFLIYFQGNSAPDKSGLPSDRFSAERTGGSVSTLTIQRTQQEDSAVYLCASSLGLAFTNTQYFGPGTRLTVL.